This T cell receptor beta chain was profiled in a study of cytomegalovirus exposure and HLA in healthy donors. Study-wide findings and caveats: Among the CMV-associated chains, three were confirmed in vitro as specific for CMV antigens. An analysis that was carried out later associated 16,951 TCR beta sequences with HLA alleles at 0.05 false discovery rate.

V lost 1 base and J 1 base, leaving 7 bases between the germline ends. From germline, CDR1 is LGHNA and CDR2 YNFKEQ. This CDR3 has 14 residues. The PCR contained 60 Vbeta and 13 Jbeta primers. Assay: immunoSEQ multiplex PCR; the TCRdb copy retains only in-frame clones and omits some. This table holds some 100,000 clones, 79% found once. Of note for this clone: What it binds is unknown.

The V gene is TRBV4-2, the J gene TRBJ2-5; unclear D gene. The receptor's source is a male donor in good health and CMV-seropositive. Source material: PBMCs. CDR3 protein: CASSQGLVQETQYF. The CDR3 bases are TGTGCCAGCAGCCAAGGCCTAGTCCAAGAGACCCAGTACTTC.